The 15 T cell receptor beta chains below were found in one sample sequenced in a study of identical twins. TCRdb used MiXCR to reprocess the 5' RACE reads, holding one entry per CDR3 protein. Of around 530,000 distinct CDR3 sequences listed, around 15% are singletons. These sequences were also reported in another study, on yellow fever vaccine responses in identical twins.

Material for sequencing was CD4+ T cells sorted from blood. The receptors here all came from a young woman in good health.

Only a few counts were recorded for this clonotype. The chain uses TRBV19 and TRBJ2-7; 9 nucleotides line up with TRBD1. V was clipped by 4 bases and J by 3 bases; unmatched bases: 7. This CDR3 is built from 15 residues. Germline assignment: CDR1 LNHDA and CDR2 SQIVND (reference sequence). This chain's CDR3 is CASSKPGTGYYEQYF. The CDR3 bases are TGTGCCAGTAGTAAACCGGGGACAGGGTACTACGAGCAGTACTTC.

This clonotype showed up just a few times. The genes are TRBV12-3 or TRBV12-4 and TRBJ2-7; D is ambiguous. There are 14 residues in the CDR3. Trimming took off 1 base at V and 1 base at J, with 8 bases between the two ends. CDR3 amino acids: CASSLEAGSYEQYF. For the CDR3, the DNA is TGTGCCAGCAGTTTAGAGGCTGGGTCCTACGAGCAGTACTTC.

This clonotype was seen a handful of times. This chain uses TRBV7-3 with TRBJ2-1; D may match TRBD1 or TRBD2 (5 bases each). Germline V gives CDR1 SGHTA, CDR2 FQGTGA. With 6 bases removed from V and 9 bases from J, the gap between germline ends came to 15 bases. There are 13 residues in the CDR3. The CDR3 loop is CASSPEWGTEQFF. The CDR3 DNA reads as TGTGCCAGCAGTCCAGAGTGGGGGACTGAGCAGTTCTTC.

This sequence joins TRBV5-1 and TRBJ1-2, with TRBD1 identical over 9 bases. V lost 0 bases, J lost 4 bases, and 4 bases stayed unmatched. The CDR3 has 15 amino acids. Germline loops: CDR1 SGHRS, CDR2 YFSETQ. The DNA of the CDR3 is TGCGCCAGCAGCTTGGAGGGACAGGGTGGCTATGGCTACACCTTC. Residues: CASSLEGQGGYGYTF. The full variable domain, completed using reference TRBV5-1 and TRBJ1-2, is KAGVTQTPRYLIKTRGQQVTLSCSPISGHRSVSWYQQTPGQGLQFLFEYFSETQRNKGNFPGRFSGRQFSNSRSEMNVSTLELGDSALYLCASSLEGQGGYGYTFGSGTRLTVV.

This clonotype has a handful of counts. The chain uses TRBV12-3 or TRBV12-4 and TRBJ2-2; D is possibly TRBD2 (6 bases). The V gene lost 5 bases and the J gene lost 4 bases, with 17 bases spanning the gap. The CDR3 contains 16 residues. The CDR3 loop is CASSRPSGVGTGELFF. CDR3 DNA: TGTGCCAGCAGTAGACCGTCGGGGGTCGGCACCGGGGAGCTGTTTTTT.

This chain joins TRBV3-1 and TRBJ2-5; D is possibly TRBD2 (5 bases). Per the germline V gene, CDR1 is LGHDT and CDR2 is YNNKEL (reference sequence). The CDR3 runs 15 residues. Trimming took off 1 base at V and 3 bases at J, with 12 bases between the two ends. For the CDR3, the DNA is TGTGCCAGCAGCCAAGTCTCACCACTAGAAGAGACCCAGTACTTC. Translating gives CASSQVSPLEETQYF.

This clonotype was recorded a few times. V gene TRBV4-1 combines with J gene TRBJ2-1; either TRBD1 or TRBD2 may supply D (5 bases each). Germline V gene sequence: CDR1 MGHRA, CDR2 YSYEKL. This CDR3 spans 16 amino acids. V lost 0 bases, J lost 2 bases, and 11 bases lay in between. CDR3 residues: CASSQDEGLAYNEQFF. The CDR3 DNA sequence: TGCGCCAGCAGCCAAGATGAGGGGTTAGCCTACAATGAGCAGTTCTTC.

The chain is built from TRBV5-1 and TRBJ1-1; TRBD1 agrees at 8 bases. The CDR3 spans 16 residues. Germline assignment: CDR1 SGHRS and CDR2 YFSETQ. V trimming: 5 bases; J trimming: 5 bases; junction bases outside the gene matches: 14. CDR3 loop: CASREGTGPSGTEAFF. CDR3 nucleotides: TGCGCCAGCAGAGAAGGGACAGGACCTTCGGGGACTGAAGCTTTCTTT.

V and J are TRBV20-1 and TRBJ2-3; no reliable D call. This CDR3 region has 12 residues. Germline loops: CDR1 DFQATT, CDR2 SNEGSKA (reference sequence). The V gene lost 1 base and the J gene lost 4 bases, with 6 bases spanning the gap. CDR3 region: CSARGFADTQYF. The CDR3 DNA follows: TGCAGTGCTAGAGGATTCGCAGATACGCAGTATTTT.

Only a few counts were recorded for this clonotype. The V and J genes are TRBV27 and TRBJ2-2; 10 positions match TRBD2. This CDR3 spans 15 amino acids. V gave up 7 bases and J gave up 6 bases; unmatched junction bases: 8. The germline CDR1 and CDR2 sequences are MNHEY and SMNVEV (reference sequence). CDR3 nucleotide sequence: TGTGCCAGCACCACCGGGACTAGCGTCTCCGGGGAGCTGTTTTTT. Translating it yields CASTTGTSVSGELFF.

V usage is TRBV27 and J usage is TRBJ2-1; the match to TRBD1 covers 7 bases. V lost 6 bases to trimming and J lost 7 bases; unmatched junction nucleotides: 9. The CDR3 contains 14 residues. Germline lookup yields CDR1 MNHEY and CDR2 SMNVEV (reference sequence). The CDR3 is CASREQGSRNEQFF. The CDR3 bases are TGTGCCAGCAGAGAACAGGGGAGTCGGAATGAGCAGTTCTTC.

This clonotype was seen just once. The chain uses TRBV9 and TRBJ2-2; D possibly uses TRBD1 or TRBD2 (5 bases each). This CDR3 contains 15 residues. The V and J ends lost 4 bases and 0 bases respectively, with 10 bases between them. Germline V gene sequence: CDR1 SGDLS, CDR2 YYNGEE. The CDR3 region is CASSLGASNTGELFF. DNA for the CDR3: TGTGCCAGCAGCCTCGGGGCATCGAACACCGGGGAGCTGTTTTTT.

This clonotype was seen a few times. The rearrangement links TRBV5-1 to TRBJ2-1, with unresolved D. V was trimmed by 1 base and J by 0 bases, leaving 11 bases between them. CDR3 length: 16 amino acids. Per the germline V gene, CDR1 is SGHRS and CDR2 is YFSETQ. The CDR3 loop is CASSLTLAYSYNEQFF. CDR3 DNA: TGCGCCAGCAGCTTGACTTTAGCATACTCCTACAATGAGCAGTTCTTC.

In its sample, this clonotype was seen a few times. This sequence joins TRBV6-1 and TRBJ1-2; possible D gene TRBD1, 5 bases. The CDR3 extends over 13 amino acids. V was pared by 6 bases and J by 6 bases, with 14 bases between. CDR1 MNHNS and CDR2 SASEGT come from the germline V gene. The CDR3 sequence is CASRKEGHNGYTF. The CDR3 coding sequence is TGTGCCAGCAGGAAGGAAGGACACAATGGCTACACCTTC.

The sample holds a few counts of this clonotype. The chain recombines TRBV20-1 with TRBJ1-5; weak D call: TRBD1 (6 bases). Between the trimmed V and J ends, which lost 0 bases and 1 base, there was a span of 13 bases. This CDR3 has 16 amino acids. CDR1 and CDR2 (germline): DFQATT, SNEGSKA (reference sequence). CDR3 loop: CSAREGGRGSNQPQHF. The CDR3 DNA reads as TGCAGTGCTAGAGAGGGGGGGCGGGGGAGCAATCAGCCCCAGCATTTT.